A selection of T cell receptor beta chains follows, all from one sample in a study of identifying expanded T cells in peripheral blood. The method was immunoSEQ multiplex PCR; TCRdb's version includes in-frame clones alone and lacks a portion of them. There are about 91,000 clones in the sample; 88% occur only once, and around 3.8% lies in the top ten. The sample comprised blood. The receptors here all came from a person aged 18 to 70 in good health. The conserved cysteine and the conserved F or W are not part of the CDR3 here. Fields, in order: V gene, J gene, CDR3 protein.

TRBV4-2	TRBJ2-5	ASSQEANLRTGPQETQY
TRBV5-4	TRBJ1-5	ATTVGPGSNQPQH
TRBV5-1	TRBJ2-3	ASSPRDYSTDTQY
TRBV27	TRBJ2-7	ASRATPGTPLDEQY
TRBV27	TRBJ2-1	ASSSSQTGARGNEQF
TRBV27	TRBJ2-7	ASSLDGQIEQY
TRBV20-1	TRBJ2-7	SASSYEQY
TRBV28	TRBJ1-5	ASSYLGAGSNQPQH
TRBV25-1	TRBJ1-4	ARGPRGPEKLF
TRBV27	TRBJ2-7	ASSLGSGSSYEQY
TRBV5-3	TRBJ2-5	ARSSRVPETQY
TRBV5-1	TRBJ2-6	ASSLRATLDSGANVLT
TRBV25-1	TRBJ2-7	ASSRQGYEQY
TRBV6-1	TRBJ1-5	ASSDTRDRPQH
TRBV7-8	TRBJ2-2	ASSGLGQGRTGELF
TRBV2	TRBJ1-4	AGSTGNEKLF
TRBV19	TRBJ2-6	ASSIDPGTGANVLT
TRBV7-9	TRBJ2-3	ASSLSRLGGGTDTQY
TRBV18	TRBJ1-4	ASSPPGQTNEKLF
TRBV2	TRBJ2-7	ASRVQGYSYEQY
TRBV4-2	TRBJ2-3	ASSHVRAGGPGDTQY
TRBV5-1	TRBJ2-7	ASSLAGGDGYSYEQY
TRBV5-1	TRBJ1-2	ASSPGGRIYGYT
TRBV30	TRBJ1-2	AWRADSNYGYT
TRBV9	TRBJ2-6	ASSVDLSGANVLT
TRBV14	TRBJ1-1	ASSRGEYEAF
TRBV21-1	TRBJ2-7	ASSKTSRSSYEQY
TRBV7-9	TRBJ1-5	ASSPGGWSQPQH
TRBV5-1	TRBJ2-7	ASSSRSYEQY
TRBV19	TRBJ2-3	ASSTVDRDTDTQY
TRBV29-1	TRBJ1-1	SVARQVTEAF
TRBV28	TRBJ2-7	ASSSKDGDYSPYEQY
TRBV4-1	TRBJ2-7	ASSEAVRGPSSYEQY
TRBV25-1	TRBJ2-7	ASSGGPSYEQY
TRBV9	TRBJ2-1	ASSATSAEYNEQF
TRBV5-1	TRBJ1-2	ASSLGGVVDYGYT
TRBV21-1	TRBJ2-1	ASSKMGTSGDSSYNEQF
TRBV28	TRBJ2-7	ASSFSSRGTGGYYEQY
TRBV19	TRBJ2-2	ASSISSGRFGGSGELF
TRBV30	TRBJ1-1	ASDGGPTEAF
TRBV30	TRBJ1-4	AWAKGQTTNEKLF
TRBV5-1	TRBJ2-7	ASSSQGGEQY
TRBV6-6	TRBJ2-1	ASSWGLDHNEQF
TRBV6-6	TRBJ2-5	ASRNRQGGETQY
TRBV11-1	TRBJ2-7	ASSPWTSGNYEQY
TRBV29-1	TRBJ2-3	SVDQRQTSTDTQY
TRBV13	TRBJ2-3	ASSRLGTQY
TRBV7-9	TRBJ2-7	ASSYYEQY